The rows below give T cell receptor beta chains drawn from one sample of a study of shared clonotypes between healthy human individuals. The table came from immunoSEQ multiplex PCR; TCRdb's copy has only in-frame clones and leaves some out. The table includes about 490,000 clones, approximately 81% detected once. Sequenced input: PBMCs. These TCRs come from a woman aged 40 to 50 in good health. Some clones in this sample may be carry-over from other donors' samples. Both conserved end residues are part of each CDR3. A D gene is named only where the DNA matches it firmly. Rows give clone size only sometimes, using once, few, many, or a class for an expanded clone.

d_gene	v_gene	j_gene	abundance	CDR3aa	CDR3nt
TRBD2	TRBV18	TRBJ2-3	.	CASSPPLAGVDTQYF	TGTGCCAGCTCACCACCGCTAGCGGGAGTAGATACGCAGTATTTT
TRBD2	TRBV30	TRBJ2-1	.	CAVKTGTSGYYNEQFF	TGTGCCGTAAAAACCGGGACTAGCGGGTACTACAATGAGCAGTTCTTC
TRBD1	TRBV27	TRBJ2-7	.	CASSFTGGQQYF	TGTGCCAGCAGTTTCACAGGGGGTCAGCAGTACTTC
TRBD1	TRBV15	TRBJ1-2	.	CATSTDRDYGYTF	TGTGCCACCAGCACAGACAGGGACTATGGCTACACCTTC
.	TRBV30	TRBJ1-3	.	CAWRHVPGNTIYF	TGTGCCTGGAGACATGTCCCCGGAAACACCATATATTTT
.	TRBV7-8	TRBJ2-7	.	CASIPTRAGLRGGHEQYF	TGTGCCAGCATCCCTACCCGGGCCGGCTTGCGGGGAGGACACGAGCAGTACTTC
.	TRBV4-3	TRBJ1-1	.	CASSQDRVRLNTEAFF	TGCGCCAGCAGCCAAGATCGGGTCAGGTTGAACACTGAAGCTTTCTTT
.	TRBV28	TRBJ1-5	.	CASSALAGEPQHF	TGTGCCAGCAGTGCCCTGGCAGGTGAACCCCAGCATTTT
TRBD2	TRBV30	TRBJ2-1	.	CAWKRDSSSYNEQFF	TGTGCCTGGAAGCGGGACTCAAGCTCCTACAATGAGCAGTTCTTC
TRBD1	TRBV5-4	TRBJ1-1	.	CASSLSQGGTEAFF	TGTGCCAGCAGCTTGAGTCAGGGGGGCACTGAAGCTTTCTTT
.	TRBV29-1	TRBJ2-7	.	CSVVWAGQYEQYF	TGCAGCGTTGTGTGGGCAGGACAATACGAGCAGTACTTC
TRBD2	TRBV11-2	TRBJ2-7	.	CASSLGLAETYEQYF	TGTGCCAGCAGCTTAGGACTAGCGGAGACCTACGAGCAGTACTTC
TRBD2	TRBV5-4	TRBJ2-3	.	CASSPSPLAGPDTQYF	TGTGCCAGCAGCCCCAGCCCACTAGCGGGACCAGATACGCAGTATTTT
.	TRBV28	TRBJ2-3	.	CASRGTGSDTQYF	TGTGCCAGCAGAGGAACGGGGTCAGATACGCAGTATTTT
TRBD2	TRBV9	TRBJ2-7	.	CASSRTSGSHEQYF	TGTGCCAGCAGCAGGACTAGCGGGAGCCACGAGCAGTACTTC
TRBD2	TRBV11-2	TRBJ2-6	.	CASSFGGASGANVLTF	TGTGCCAGCAGCTTCGGGGGGGCTTCTGGGGCCAACGTCCTGACTTTC
TRBD2	TRBV11-2	TRBJ2-3	.	CASSLAGLAGGRDTQYF	TGTGCCAGCAGCTTAGCGGGACTAGCGGGAGGGCGGGATACGCAGTATTTT
.	TRBV5-1	TRBJ2-3	.	CASSLVSTDTQYF	TGCGCCAGCAGCTTGGTCTCGACAGATACGCAGTATTTT
TRBD2	TRBV5-1	TRBJ2-1	.	CASRSSGRGNEQFF	TGCGCCAGCAGGTCTAGCGGGAGGGGCAATGAGCAGTTCTTC
.	TRBV19	TRBJ2-5	.	CASSKTRGQGLVSGRTQYF	TGTGCCAGTAGTAAAACTAGGGGGCAGGGACTAGTATCGGGTCGGACCCAGTACTTC
TRBD2	TRBV7-2	TRBJ2-7	.	CASSKITSGDYEQYF	TGTGCCAGCAGCAAGATTACTAGCGGGGATTACGAGCAGTACTTC
.	TRBV29-1	TRBJ2-3	.	CSLRDSTDTQYF	TGCAGCCTCAGGGATAGCACAGATACGCAGTATTTT
TRBD2	TRBV11-3	TRBJ2-1	.	CASSLGSGSFFF	TGTGCCAGCAGCTTAGGTAGCGGGAGTTTCTTCTTC
TRBD1	TRBV28	TRBJ1-4	.	CASTPGLSGGGEKLFF	TGTGCCAGCACCCCGGGGCTGTCAGGGGGGGGCGAAAAACTGTTTTTT
TRBD2	TRBV4-2	TRBJ2-1	.	CASSPGLVNEQFF	TGTGCCAGCAGCCCCGGACTAGTGAATGAGCAGTTCTTC
TRBD2	TRBV5-4	TRBJ2-2	few	CASSFGGRANTGELFF	TGTGCCAGCAGCTTTGGCGGGAGGGCCAACACCGGGGAGCTGTTTTTT
.	TRBV5-4	TRBJ1-1	.	CASSPDRISTEAFF	TGTGCCAGCAGCCCAGACAGAATTAGCACTGAAGCTTTCTTT
.	TRBV28	TRBJ1-2	.	CASSLSRRYGAGYGYTF	TGTGCCAGCAGTTTATCCAGGCGGTACGGGGCGGGCTATGGCTACACCTTC
.	TRBV20-1	TRBJ1-5	.	CSASNQPQHF	TGCAGTGCTTCAAATCAGCCCCAGCATTTT
TRBD1	TRBV18	TRBJ2-7	.	CASSPGTGVPNEQYF	TGTGCCAGCTCACCCGGGACAGGGGTCCCCAACGAGCAGTACTTC
TRBD2	TRBV2	TRBJ2-1	.	CASSGAGAYNEQFF	TGTGCCAGCAGTGGGGCGGGGGCCTACAATGAGCAGTTCTTC
.	TRBV7-2	TRBJ2-7	.	CASSLQGRRSEQYF	TGTGCCAGCAGCTTACAGGGAAGGCGTTCCGAGCAGTACTTC
.	TRBV30	TRBJ2-2	.	CAWSLGMNTGELFF	TGTGCCTGGAGTCTGGGAATGAACACCGGGGAGCTGTTTTTT
TRBD1	TRBV28	TRBJ1-3	.	CASSSSGTGSGNTIYF	TGTGCCAGCAGTTCTTCCGGGACAGGGTCCGGAAACACCATATATTTT
TRBD1	TRBV5-1	TRBJ2-1	once	CASSLVGTGVFDEQFF	TGCGCCAGCAGCTTGGTAGGGACAGGGGTGTTCGATGAGCAGTTCTTC
TRBD1	TRBV7-8	TRBJ2-3	.	CASSPGTGRTTDTQYF	TGTGCCAGCAGCCCGGGGACAGGGCGGACGACAGATACGCAGTATTTT
.	TRBV28	TRBJ1-3	.	CASSAGRGNTIYF	TGTGCCAGCAGTGCAGGGCGCGGAAACACCATATATTTT
TRBD2	TRBV15	TRBJ2-5	.	CATSSPPGGGETQYF	TGTGCCACCAGCAGTCCCCCGGGAGGCGGGGAGACCCAGTACTTC